Listed below are T cell receptor beta chains from one sample, sequenced in a study of T cell responses to AZD1222 COVID-19 vaccine. Some clones are missing from TCRdb's copy, which holds only in-frame ones; the method was immunoSEQ multiplex PCR. The table lists some 110,000 clones, roughly nine tenths of them singletons. Specimen: peripheral blood, collected 28 days after the second AZD1222 dose. The receptors come from an adult who received the AZD1222 COVID-19 vaccine. Both conserved end residues are part of each CDR3. Fields, in order: J gene, D gene, clone size, V gene, CDR3 protein, CDR3 DNA. D genes are given only for firm matches. Rows give clone size only sometimes, using once, few, many, or a class for an expanded clone.

>TRBJ2-5|TRBD1|NA|TRBV7-8
CASSSQGARETQYF
TGTGCCAGCAGCAGCCAGGGGGCAAGAGAGACCCAGTACTTC
>TRBJ2-3|NA|NA|TRBV24-1
CATRGPSTDTQYF
TGTGCCACCAGGGGGCCGAGCACAGATACGCAGTATTTT
>TRBJ2-5|NA|NA|TRBV9
CASSPVGGARETQYF
TGTGCCAGCAGCCCCGTGGGGGGGGCGCGTGAGACCCAGTACTTC
>TRBJ2-1|NA|NA|TRBV4-1
CASSQDWVAESYNEQFF
TGCGCCAGCAGCCAAGATTGGGTAGCTGAGTCCTACAATGAGCAGTTCTTC
>TRBJ1-4|TRBD1|NA|TRBV14
CASSPRQGSGEKLFF
TGTGCCAGCAGCCCCCGACAGGGAAGTGGGGAAAAACTGTTTTTT
>TRBJ2-1|TRBD1|NA|TRBV10-2
CASSTGTGSEQFF
TGCGCCAGCAGTACCGGGACAGGTAGTGAGCAGTTCTTC
>TRBJ2-1|NA|NA|TRBV10-1
CASSGFSNEQFF
TGCGCCAGCAGTGGGTTTAGCAATGAGCAGTTCTTC
>TRBJ2-1|TRBD2|NA|TRBV29-1
CSVNSGSRVEQFF
TGCAGCGTTAATAGCGGGAGTCGGGTTGAGCAGTTCTTC
>TRBJ1-3|NA|NA|TRBV28
CASSPGAVASGNTIYF
TGTGCCAGCAGCCCGGGGGCGGTGGCGTCTGGAAACACCATATATTTT
>TRBJ1-1|NA|NA|TRBV10-1
CASSERPRSTEAFF
TGCGCCAGCAGTGAGAGGCCGCGTTCCACTGAAGCTTTCTTT
>TRBJ1-6|NA|NA|TRBV7-9
CASSLMGSPLHF
TGTGCCAGCAGCTTAATGGGCTCACCCCTCCACTTT
>TRBJ2-7|NA|NA|TRBV28
CASSFSGLSYEQYF
TGTGCCAGCAGTTTCTCGGGACTCTCCTACGAGCAGTACTTC
>TRBJ1-2|NA|NA|TRBV2
CASSELGNYGYTF
TGTGCCAGCAGTGAATTGGGTAACTATGGCTACACCTTC
>TRBJ2-1|NA|NA|TRBV11-1
CASSGWDRDNSHEQFF
TGTGCCAGCAGCGGATGGGACCGGGACAATAGTCATGAGCAGTTCTTC
>TRBJ1-4|TRBD1|NA|TRBV25-1
CASSTRQGAGEKLFF
TGTGCCAGCAGTACCCGACAGGGGGCAGGTGAAAAACTGTTTTTT
>TRBJ2-2|TRBD2|few|TRBV6-5
CASSSWTSGRSGELFF
TGTGCCAGCAGTTCCTGGACTAGCGGGAGATCCGGGGAGCTGTTTTTT
>TRBJ1-5|TRBD1|NA|TRBV15
CATSRGDRARQPQHF
TGTGCCACCAGCAGGGGGGACAGGGCAAGGCAGCCCCAGCATTTT
>TRBJ1-5|NA|NA|TRBV4-2
CASSQERTRQPQHF
TGTGCCAGCAGCCAAGAGAGGACACGGCAGCCCCAGCATTTT
>TRBJ1-2|NA|few|TRBV30
CAWGISNYGYTF
TGTGCCTGGGGGATAAGTAACTATGGCTACACCTTC
>TRBJ2-2|TRBD1|NA|TRBV2
CASRAQGAGTGELFF
TGTGCCAGCAGGGCCCAGGGGGCGGGCACCGGGGAGCTGTTTTTT
>TRBJ2-3|NA|NA|TRBV7-3
CASSFTDTDTQYF
TGTGCCAGCAGCTTTACAGACACAGATACGCAGTATTTT
>TRBJ2-7|TRBD2|NA|TRBV6-5
CASKSGLGAYEQYF
TGTGCCAGCAAATCGGGACTAGGTGCCTACGAGCAGTACTTC
>TRBJ2-7|TRBD2|NA|TRBV29-1
CSVTSGSSYEQYF
TGCAGCGTAACTAGCGGGAGTTCCTACGAGCAGTACTTC
>TRBJ2-7|TRBD2|NA|TRBV4-1
CASSPRLGGSGSSYEQYF
TGCGCCAGCAGCCCAAGACTAGGAGGTAGCGGGAGCTCCTACGAGCAGTACTTC
>TRBJ2-7|NA|NA|TRBV6-4
CASRDQTYEQYF
TGTGCCAGCAGGGACCAAACCTACGAGCAGTACTTC
>TRBJ2-1|TRBD1|NA|TRBV7-9
CAFWDGTGDYNEQFF
TGTGCCTTCTGGGACGGGACAGGGGATTACAATGAGCAGTTCTTC
>TRBJ2-2|NA|NA|TRBV27
CASQAGRNTGELFF
TGTGCCAGCCAGGCGGGGAGGAACACCGGGGAGCTGTTTTTT
>TRBJ2-3|TRBD2|NA|TRBV27
CASSPPGLAGRGDTQYF
TGTGCCAGCAGTCCCCCCGGACTAGCGGGAAGGGGGGATACGCAGTATTTT